The 23 T cell receptor beta chains given below trace back to one sample, sequenced in a study of PD-1 blockade in mismatch repair-deficient tumors. Profiled with immunoSEQ multiplex PCR; TCRdb holds only in-frame clones, not every one. The sample comprises about 14,000 clones, roughly 84% of which are singletons, and approximately 1.7% rests with the top ten. The sequenced sample was PBMCs, obtained roughly 15 weeks after starting pembrolizumab. The source of these receptors is an adult with mismatch repair-deficient cancer.

In this sample, this clone turned up a few times. V gene TRBV4-2 combines with J gene TRBJ2-7, with TRBD2 matching over 8 bases. The ends lost 0 bases at V and 1 base at J; junction bases unmatched: 5. The germline gives CDR1 LGHNA, CDR2 YNFKEQ. This CDR3 has 16 residues. For the CDR3, the DNA is TGTGCCAGCAGCCAAGATGTTAGCGGGGTATCCTACGAGCAGTACTTC. It yields the protein CASSQDVSGVSYEQYF.

In this sample, this clone turned up once. The rearrangement uses TRBV30 and TRBJ1-1; D perhaps matches TRBD1 (5 bases). V gave up 3 bases and J gave up 0 bases, with 17 bases separating them. This CDR3 is 16 amino acids long. In germline, CDR1 is GTSNPN, CDR2 SVGIG (reference sequence). The CDR3 region has the DNA TGTGCCTGGAGCGCAAGGAGGGGAGCCATGAACACTGAAGCTTTCTTT. It encodes CAWSARRGAMNTEAFF. The full variable domain, rest sourced from reference TRBV30 and TRBJ1-1, is SQTIHQWPATLVQPVGSPLSLECTVEGTSNPNLYWYRQAAGRGLQLLFYSVGIGQISSEVPQNLSASRPQDRQFILSSKKLLLSDSGFYLCAWSARRGAMNTEAFFGQGTRLTVV.

V usage is TRBV10-3 and J usage is TRBJ1-4; 10 nucleotides match TRBD1. The ends lost 0 bases at V and 7 bases at J; junction bases unmatched: 5. CDR3 length equals 16 residues. In germline, CDR1 is ENHRY, CDR2 SYGVKD. CDR3 sequence reads: CAISESAGQGVEKLFF. The CDR3 DNA sequence: TGTGCCATCAGTGAGTCGGCAGGACAGGGGGTTGAAAAACTGTTTTTT.

The J gene is TRBJ2-3, the V gene TRBV5-1; 9 nucleotides align to TRBD1. Germline values: CDR1 SGHRS, CDR2 YFSETQ. Losses at the gene ends were 1 base for V and 0 bases for J; bases not matched to a gene: 6. This CDR3 comprises 17 residues. The CDR3 loop reads CASSLKGQGMSTDTQYF. The CDR3 DNA follows: TGCGCCAGCAGCTTGAAGGGACAGGGAATGAGCACAGATACGCAGTATTTT.

This chain uses TRBV5-8 with TRBJ2-5, with 9 positions matching TRBD1. The CDR3 covers 16 residues. Germline CDR1 SGHTS, CDR2 YDEGEE. Trimming removed 0 bases from V and 2 bases from J; junction bases left unmatched: 5. CDR3 sequence reads: CASSLGTGEIQETQYF. The CDR3 nucleotides read TGTGCCAGCAGCTTGGGGACAGGGGAAATACAAGAGACCCAGTACTTC.

The chain recombines TRBV2 with TRBJ2-7; D possibly corresponds to TRBD2 (6 bases). In germline, CDR1 is SNHLY, CDR2 FYNNEI. The V end lost 3 bases, the J end lost 3 bases, and 15 bases lay between the germline ends. The CDR3 has 15 amino acids. CDR3 protein: CASSDMDYLYYEQYF. The CDR3, as DNA: TGTGCCAGCAGTGATATGGACTACCTCTACTACGAGCAGTACTTC.

This chain uses TRBV11-3 with TRBJ1-6; 7 positions match TRBD1. This CDR3 spans 15 amino acids. CDR1 is SGHNT and CDR2 is YENEEA in the germline V gene. V lost 4 bases to trimming and J lost 7 bases; unmatched junction nucleotides: 7. Here the CDR3 DNA reads TGTGCCAGCAGCTCTGAGACAGGGATCAATTCACCCCTCCACTTT. Amino acid sequence: CASSSETGINSPLHF.

As for this clone: This sample includes further DNA sequences coding for the same CDR3. CDR3 sequence: CASSRQGWGQPQHF. DNA for the CDR3: TGTGCCAGCAGTCGACAGGGATGGGGTCAGCCCCAGCATTTT. The V call is TRBV6-5, the J call TRBJ1-5; 7 bases are shared with TRBD1. Germline V lookup: CDR1 MNHEY, CDR2 SVGAGI. This CDR3 is built from 14 residues. After removal of 5 bases from V and 6 bases from J, the junction contained 7 bases not matched to a gene.

The chain is built from TRBV2 and TRBJ2-7; tentative D call: TRBD2 (5 bases). The ends were cut back, 6 bases at V and 0 bases at J, with 6 bases in the middle. Germline lookup yields CDR1 SNHLY and CDR2 FYNNEI. This CDR3 has 12 residues. DNA for the CDR3: TGTGCCAGCAGGGGAGTCTCCTACGAGCAGTACTTC. Translated: CASRGVSYEQYF.

The V gene is TRBV12-5, the J gene TRBJ1-4; D call uncertain. CDR1 and CDR2 (germline): LGHNT, FRNRAP. The CDR3 spans 14 residues. Trimming stripped 1 base from V and 8 bases from J, with 11 bases between. The CDR3 spells CASGLDPRWEKLFF. Written as DNA, the CDR3 is TGTGCTAGTGGTTTGGATCCGAGGTGGGAAAAACTGTTTTTT.

This rearrangement joins TRBV5-6 to TRBJ1-3; a weak D match, TRBD1 (5 bases). Looked up from germline, CDR1 is SGHDT and CDR2 is YYEEEE. Trimming pared 3 bases from V and 0 bases from J, leaving 10 bases between. CDR3 length: 15 residues. The CDR3 coding sequence is TGTGCCAGCAGCTGGGTTCAGGGCTCTGGAAACACCATATATTTT. This encodes CASSWVQGSGNTIYF. Looking up the rest from reference TRBV5-6 and TRBJ1-3 gives the full variable domain: DAGVTQSPTHLIKTRGQQVTLRCSPKSGHDTVSWYQQALGQGPQFIFQYYEEEERQRGNFPDRFSGHQFPNYSSELNVNALLLGDSALYLCASSWVQGSGNTIYFGEGSWLTVV.

This chain connects TRBV28 to TRBJ1-1; TRBD1 is a possible D gene (5 bases). CDR1 MDHEN and CDR2 SYDVKM come from the germline V gene. V lost 2 bases and J lost 1, with 14 bases in between. CDR3 length: 16 residues. The CDR3 bases are TGTGCCAGCAGTTTAGTGTTGACAGCGTCGAACACTGAAGCTTTCTTT. It yields the protein CASSLVLTASNTEAFF.

The chain employs TRBV7-3 and TRBJ2-3; maybe TRBD2 (7 bases). The ends were cut back, 5 bases at V and 3 bases at J, with 15 bases in the middle. CDR1 is SGHTA, CDR2 FQGTGA, per germline. This CDR3 has 15 residues. The CDR3 DNA follows: TGTGCCAGCAGCAGGGGGGCGGGAGCAACAGATACGCAGTATTTT. Translation: CASSRGAGATDTQYF.

The chain is built from TRBV5-1 and TRBJ2-7, with 11 positions matching TRBD2. This CDR3 is built from 17 residues. Germline V lookup: CDR1 SGHRS, CDR2 YFSETQ. V dropped 1 base and J dropped 0; count of bases not matched to a gene: 6. The CDR3 sequence is CASSLSLAGVGSYEQYF. CDR3 coding DNA: TGCGCCAGCAGCTTGTCACTAGCGGGAGTCGGCTCCTACGAGCAGTACTTC.

This clone came up once. CDR3 bases: TGTGCCAGCAGCTTTGGCAGTTCCTACAATGAGCAGTTCTTC. Protein sequence: CASSFGSSYNEQFF. The rearrangement joins TRBV11-2 to TRBJ2-1; D call uncertain. CDR3 length: 14 amino acids. The V and J ends lost 3 bases and 1 base respectively, with 7 bases between them. Germline V gene lookup returns CDR1 SGHAT and CDR2 FQNNGV.

V is TRBV5-6 and J is TRBJ2-7, with 8 bases aligning to TRBD2. The germline CDR1 and CDR2 sequences are SGHDT and YYEEEE. J was trimmed by 4 bases and V by 3 bases; bases with no gene match: 9. The CDR3 has 15 residues. The CDR3: CASSSWGSGDYEQYF. The CDR3 DNA reads TGTGCCAGCAGCTCCTGGGGTAGCGGGGATTACGAGCAGTACTTC.

Only one count was recorded for this clone. This chain uses TRBV2 with TRBJ1-1, with a weak D call TRBD1 (6 bases). The CDR3 has 15 amino acids. Per germline, CDR1 SNHLY and CDR2 FYNNEI. V dropped 4 bases and J dropped 0 bases, with 12 bases sitting between them. The CDR3 coding sequence is TGTGCCAGCAGTGGCTTCGGACAGATGAACACTGAAGCTTTCTTT. Translated, it gives CASSGFGQMNTEAFF.

V is TRBV19 and J is TRBJ1-5; D might be TRBD1 (6 bases). The ends were cut back, 7 bases at V and 2 bases at J, with 12 bases in the middle. The germline gives CDR1 LNHDA, CDR2 SQIVND (reference sequence). The CDR3 has 14 amino acids. This chain's CDR3 is CASTRAGGNQPQHF. The CDR3 nucleotides read TGTGCCAGTACCCGGGCAGGGGGCAATCAGCCCCAGCATTTT.

V is TRBV2 and J is TRBJ1-6; TRBD1 agrees at 7 bases. Germline V gene sequence: CDR1 SNHLY, CDR2 FYNNEI. The CDR3 has 15 amino acids. V was pared by 11 bases and J by 8 bases, with 15 bases of the junction left unmatched. The CDR3 reads CAGSVESRGDSPLHF. CDR3 sequence (DNA): TGTGCCGGATCAGTAGAAAGCAGGGGGGATTCACCCCTCCACTTT.

DNA of the CDR3: TGTGCCAGCAGTGGGCAGATCTACTCTGGAAACACCATATATTTT. Translating gives CASSGQIYSGNTIYF. This sequence joins TRBV28 and TRBJ1-3, with D unclear. CDR3 length equals 15 residues. V was pared by 5 bases and J by 0 bases, with 11 bases between. Germline-derived CDR1 and CDR2 are MDHEN and SYDVKM.

In DNA form, the CDR3 reads TGCAGCGTTGAAGTCTTGGGCAGACAGGGCATGGATGGCTACACCTTC. This codes for CSVEVLGRQGMDGYTF. This sequence joins TRBV29-1 and TRBJ1-2; 7 bases are a match to TRBD1. Germline V lookup: CDR1 SQVTM, CDR2 ANQGSEA. The V gene end was trimmed by 1 base and the J gene end by 6 bases; junction bases not matched to a gene: 14. This CDR3 comprises 16 residues.

The chain couples TRBV4-2 to TRBJ2-4; D might be TRBD1 (5 bases). Germline-derived CDR1 and CDR2 are LGHNA and YNFKEQ. Trimming took 0 bases from V and 3 from J, leaving 18 bases between them. CDR3 length: 18 residues. The CDR3 DNA reads as TGTGCCAGCAGCCAAGATCAGGCAGGGAATTTAGGCAAAAACATTCAGTACTTC. As protein: CASSQDQAGNLGKNIQYF.

The rearrangement links TRBV11-3 to TRBJ2-7, with TRBD1 as a possible D gene (6 bases). Germline-derived CDR1 and CDR2 are SGHNT and YENEEA. The ends were cut back, 7 bases at V and 6 bases at J, with 16 bases in the middle. The CDR3 sequence is 13 residues long. DNA for the CDR3: TGTGCCAGCAACCCACAGGGTAAAGGCGAGCAGTACTTC. Translated: CASNPQGKGEQYF.